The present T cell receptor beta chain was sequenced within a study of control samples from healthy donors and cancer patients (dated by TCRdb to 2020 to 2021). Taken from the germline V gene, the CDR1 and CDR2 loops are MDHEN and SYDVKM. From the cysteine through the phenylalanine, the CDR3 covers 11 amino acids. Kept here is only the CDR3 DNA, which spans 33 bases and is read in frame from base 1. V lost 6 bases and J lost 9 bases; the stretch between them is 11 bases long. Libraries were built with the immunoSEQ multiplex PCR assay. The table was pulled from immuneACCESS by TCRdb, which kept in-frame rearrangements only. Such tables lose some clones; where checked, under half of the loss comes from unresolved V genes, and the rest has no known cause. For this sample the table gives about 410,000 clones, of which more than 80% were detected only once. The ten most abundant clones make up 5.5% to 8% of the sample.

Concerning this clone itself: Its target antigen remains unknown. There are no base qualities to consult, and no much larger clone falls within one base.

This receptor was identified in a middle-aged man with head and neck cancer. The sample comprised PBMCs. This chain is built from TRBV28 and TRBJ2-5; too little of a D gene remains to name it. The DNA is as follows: TGTGCCAGCAGCTCCTCCGGACCCCAGTACTTC. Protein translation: CASSSSGPQYF.